The T cell receptor beta chain under discussion was sequenced for a study of PD-1 blockade in classical Hodgkin lymphoma. Trimming shortened V by 3 bases and J by 8 bases, and 13 bases separated the two germline ends. The CDR3 has 14 amino acids. Germline V gene data show CDR1 as SEHNR and CDR2 as FQNEAQ (reference sequence). This clone was recorded only once. What it binds is unknown. Each patient relapsed following autologous stem cell transplantation, and prior brentuximab vedotin exposure differed. The study recorded best responses of complete response, partial response or progressive disease. Findings of the study overall: Newly diagnosed patients were reported to exhibit reduced baseline TCR diversity relative to healthy donors. Complete responders' baseline diversity resembled that of newly diagnosed patients. By C4D1 there was a significant rise in CD4+ TCR diversity but not in CD8+ TCR diversity.

Clones were read by immunoSEQ multiplex PCR, and TCRdb kept only the in-frame ones, dropping some. The data show roughly 100,000 clones, about 89% seen once. This clonotype was sampled from a human donor with classical Hodgkin lymphoma. V and J are TRBV7-9 and TRBJ1-4; D call uncertain. Sample: peripheral blood mononuclear cells (PBMCs), taken before the second cycle of nivolumab. The DNA for the CDR3 is TGTGCCAGCAGCTTTCCAAACAGACGGGAAAAACTGTTTTTT. Translated, it gives CASSFPNRREKLFF.